This T cell receptor (beta chain) was observed in a study of cytomegalovirus exposure and HLA in healthy donors. Background on the study: Clustering assigned 81% of the roughly 420 genotyped donors to the Caucasian-associated ancestry cluster. Regarding the study as a whole: Association of a missense DCLRE1C variant with TCR beta V- and J-gene trimming was reported in a later analysis. Most subjects' HLA-A and HLA-B alleles were reportedly predicted from TCR beta sequences.

For this clone: What it binds is unknown.

The CDR3 runs to 13 residues. The germline V gene encodes CDR1 MNHNS and CDR2 SASEGT. Trimming took 3 bases from V and 5 from J; bases not matched to a gene: 1. Donors consisted of healthy bone marrow donors. The PCR ran on 60 Vbeta and 13 Jbeta primers. The assay was immunoSEQ multiplex PCR, and TCRdb's table has in-frame clones only and misses some. The table shows around 160,000 clones, with 77% occurring only once. Sequencing used PBMCs. The V call is TRBV6-1, the J call TRBJ1-2, with 9 positions matching TRBD1. This receptor was identified in a woman in her forties in good health and CMV-seropositive. CDR3 sequence reads: CASSDGTGYGYTF. CDR3 coding DNA: TGTGCCAGCAGTGACGGGACAGGGTATGGCTACACCTTC.